Described below is a single T cell receptor beta chain sequence and its context. These data originate in a study of control samples from healthy donors and cancer patients. V was cut by 0 bases and J by 3 bases, with 8 bases left in between. Per germline, CDR1 MNHEY and CDR2 SVGAGI. This CDR3 has 15 residues. Generated by immunoSEQ multiplex PCR, the TCRdb table keeps only in-frame clones and is missing some. The table includes more than 75,000 clones, roughly nine tenths detected once. The specimen was blood. The chain recombines TRBV6-5 with TRBJ1-4; tentatively, D is TRBD1 (5 bases). The receptor's source is a man aged 50 to 59 in good health. CDR3 loop: CASSYSPGPNEKLFF. The DNA of the CDR3 is TGTGCCAGCAGTTACTCACCGGGGCCTAATGAAAAACTGTTTTTT.